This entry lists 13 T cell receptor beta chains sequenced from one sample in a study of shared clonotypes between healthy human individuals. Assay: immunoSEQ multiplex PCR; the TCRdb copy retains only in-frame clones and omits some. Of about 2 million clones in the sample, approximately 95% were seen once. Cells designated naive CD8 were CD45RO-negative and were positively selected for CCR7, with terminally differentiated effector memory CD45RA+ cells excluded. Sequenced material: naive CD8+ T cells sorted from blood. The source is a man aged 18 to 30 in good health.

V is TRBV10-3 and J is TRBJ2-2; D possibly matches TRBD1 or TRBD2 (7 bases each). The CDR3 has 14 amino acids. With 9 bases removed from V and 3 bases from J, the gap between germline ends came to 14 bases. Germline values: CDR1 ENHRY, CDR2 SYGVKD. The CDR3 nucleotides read TGTGCCATGAGGGAGGGGGCGTACACCGGGGAGCTGTTTTTT. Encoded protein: CAMREGAYTGELFF.

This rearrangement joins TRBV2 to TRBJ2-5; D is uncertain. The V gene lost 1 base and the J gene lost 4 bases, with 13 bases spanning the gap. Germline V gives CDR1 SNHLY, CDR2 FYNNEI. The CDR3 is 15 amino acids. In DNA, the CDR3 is TGTGCCAGCAGTGAAGGCGGCAGCCTTTTAGAGACCCAGTACTTC. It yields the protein CASSEGGSLLETQYF.

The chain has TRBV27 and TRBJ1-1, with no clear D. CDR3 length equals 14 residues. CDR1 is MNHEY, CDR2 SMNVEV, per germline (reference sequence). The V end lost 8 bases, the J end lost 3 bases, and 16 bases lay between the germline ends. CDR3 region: CASYLGLGDTEAFF. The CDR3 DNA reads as TGTGCCAGCTACCTCGGTTTAGGCGACACTGAAGCTTTCTTT.

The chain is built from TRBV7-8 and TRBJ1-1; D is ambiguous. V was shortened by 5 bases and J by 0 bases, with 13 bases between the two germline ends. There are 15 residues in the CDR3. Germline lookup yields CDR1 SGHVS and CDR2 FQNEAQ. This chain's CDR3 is CASSPEAGLNTEAFF. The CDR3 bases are TGTGCCAGCAGCCCAGAGGCGGGGTTGAACACTGAAGCTTTCTTT.

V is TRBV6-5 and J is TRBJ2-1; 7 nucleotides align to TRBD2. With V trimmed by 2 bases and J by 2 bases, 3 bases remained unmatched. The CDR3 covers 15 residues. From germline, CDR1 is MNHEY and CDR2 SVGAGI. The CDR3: CASSYVAGAYNEQFF. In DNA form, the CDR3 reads TGTGCCAGCAGTTACGTTGCGGGAGCCTACAATGAGCAGTTCTTC.

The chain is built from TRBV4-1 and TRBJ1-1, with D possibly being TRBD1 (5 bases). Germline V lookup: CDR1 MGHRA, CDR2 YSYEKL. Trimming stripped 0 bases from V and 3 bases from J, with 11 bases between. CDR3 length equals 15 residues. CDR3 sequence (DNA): TGCGCCAGCAGCCAAGATCAGGGTATGTACACTGAAGCTTTCTTT. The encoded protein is CASSQDQGMYTEAFF.

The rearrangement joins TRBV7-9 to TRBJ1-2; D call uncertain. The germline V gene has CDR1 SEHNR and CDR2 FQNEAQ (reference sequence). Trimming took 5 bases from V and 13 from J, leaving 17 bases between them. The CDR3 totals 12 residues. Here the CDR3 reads CASSPDLLRCTF. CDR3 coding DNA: TGTGCCAGCAGCCCGGACCTCTTGCGGTGCACCTTC.

Here the CDR3 DNA reads TGTGCCAGCAGTTTACACCCCAGTTTTGAGACCCAGTACTTC. It specifies CASSLHPSFETQYF. The chain couples TRBV28 to TRBJ2-5, with D uncertain. This CDR3 is 14 amino acids long. Germline CDR1 and CDR2: MDHEN and SYDVKM. V was pared by 2 bases and J by 5 bases, with 12 bases between.

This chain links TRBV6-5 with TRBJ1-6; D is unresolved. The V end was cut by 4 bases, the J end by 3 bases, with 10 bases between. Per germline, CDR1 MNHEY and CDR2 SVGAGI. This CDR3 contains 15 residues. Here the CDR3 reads CASSSRRYYNSPLHF. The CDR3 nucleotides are TGTGCCAGCAGTTCTCGACGGTACTATAATTCACCCCTCCACTTT.

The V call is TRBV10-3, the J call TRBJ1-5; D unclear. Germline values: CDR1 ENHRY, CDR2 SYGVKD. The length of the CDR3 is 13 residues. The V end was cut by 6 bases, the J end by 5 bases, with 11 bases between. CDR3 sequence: CAIRSALDQPQHF. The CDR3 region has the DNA TGTGCCATCAGAAGCGCTTTGGATCAGCCCCAGCATTTT.

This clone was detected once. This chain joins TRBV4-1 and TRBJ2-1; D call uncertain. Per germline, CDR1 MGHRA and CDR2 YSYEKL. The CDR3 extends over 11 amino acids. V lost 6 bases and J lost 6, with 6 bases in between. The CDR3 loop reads CASSGGNEQFF. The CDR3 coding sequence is TGCGCCAGCAGTGGTGGCAATGAGCAGTTCTTC.

The chain's CDR3 is CASSSFLSPAYEQYF. Written as DNA, the CDR3 is TGTGCCAGCAGTTCATTTCTTTCTCCGGCCTACGAGCAGTACTTC. The V and J genes are TRBV27 and TRBJ2-7; D uncertain. The V and J ends lost 4 bases and 2 bases respectively, with 15 bases between them. The CDR3 consists of 15 residues. Germline CDR1 is MNHEY and CDR2 is SMNVEV (reference sequence).

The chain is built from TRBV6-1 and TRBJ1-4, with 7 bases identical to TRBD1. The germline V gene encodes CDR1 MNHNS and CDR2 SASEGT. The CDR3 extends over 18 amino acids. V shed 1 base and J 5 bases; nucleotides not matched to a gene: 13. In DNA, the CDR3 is TGTGCCAGCAGTGAAGGCGAGACAGGGTTGATAAGGAATGAAAAACTGTTTTTT. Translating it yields CASSEGETGLIRNEKLFF.